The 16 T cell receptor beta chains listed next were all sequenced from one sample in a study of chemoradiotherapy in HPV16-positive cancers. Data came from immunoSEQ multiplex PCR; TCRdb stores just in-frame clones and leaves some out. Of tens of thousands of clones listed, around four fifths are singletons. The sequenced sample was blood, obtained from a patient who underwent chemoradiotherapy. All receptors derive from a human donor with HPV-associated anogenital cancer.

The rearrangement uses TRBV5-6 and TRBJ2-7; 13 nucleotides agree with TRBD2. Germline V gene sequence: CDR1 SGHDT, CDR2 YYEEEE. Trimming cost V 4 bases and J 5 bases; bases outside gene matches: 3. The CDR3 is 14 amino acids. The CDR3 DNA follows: TGTGCCAGCAGCGACGGGACTAGCGGGAACGAGCAGTACGTC. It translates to CASSDGTSGNEQYV.

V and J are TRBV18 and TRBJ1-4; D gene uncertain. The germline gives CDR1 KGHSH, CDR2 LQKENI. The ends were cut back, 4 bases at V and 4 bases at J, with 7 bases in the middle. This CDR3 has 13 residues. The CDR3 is CASSRANNEKLFF. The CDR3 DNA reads TGTGCCAGCTCACGGGCGAATAATGAAAAACTGTTTTTT.

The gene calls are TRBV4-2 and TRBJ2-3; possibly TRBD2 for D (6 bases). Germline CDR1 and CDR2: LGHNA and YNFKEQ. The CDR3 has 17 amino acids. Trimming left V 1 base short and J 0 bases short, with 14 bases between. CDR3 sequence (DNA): TGTGCCAGCAGCCAAGGGGCCGCGGGGCGAAGCACAGATACGCAGTATTTT. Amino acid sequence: CASSQGAAGRSTDTQYF.

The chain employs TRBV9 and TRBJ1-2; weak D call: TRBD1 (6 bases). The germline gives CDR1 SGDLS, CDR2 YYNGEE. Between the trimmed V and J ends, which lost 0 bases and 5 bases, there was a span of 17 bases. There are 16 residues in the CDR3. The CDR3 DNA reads TGTGCCAGCAGCGTAGGGTCCGGCAGGGGTATTTATGGCTACACCTTC. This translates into CASSVGSGRGIYGYTF. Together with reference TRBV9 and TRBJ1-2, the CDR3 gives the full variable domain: DSGVTQTPKHLITATGQRVTLRCSPRSGDLSVYWYQQSLDQGLQFLIQYYNGEERAKGNILERFSAQQFPDLHSELNLSSLELGDSALYFCASSVGSGRGIYGYTFGSGTRLTVV.

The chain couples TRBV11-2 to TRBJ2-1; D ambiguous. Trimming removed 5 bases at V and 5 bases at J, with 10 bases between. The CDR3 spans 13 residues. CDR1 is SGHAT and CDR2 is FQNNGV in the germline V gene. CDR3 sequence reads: CASSPHRDNEQFF. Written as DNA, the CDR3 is TGTGCCAGCAGCCCCCACCGGGACAATGAGCAGTTCTTC.

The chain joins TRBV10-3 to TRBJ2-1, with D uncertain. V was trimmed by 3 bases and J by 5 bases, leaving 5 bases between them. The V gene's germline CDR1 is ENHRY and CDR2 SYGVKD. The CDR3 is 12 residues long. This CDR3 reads CAISELNNEQFF. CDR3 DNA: TGTGCCATCAGTGAACTAAACAATGAGCAGTTCTTC.

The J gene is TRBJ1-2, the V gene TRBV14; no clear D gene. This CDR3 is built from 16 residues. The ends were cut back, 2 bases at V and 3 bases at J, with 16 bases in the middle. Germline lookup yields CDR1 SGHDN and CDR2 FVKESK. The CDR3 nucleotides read TGTGCCAGCAGCCAAACAAGAGGGCCTTCCCACTATGGCTACACCTTC. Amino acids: CASSQTRGPSHYGYTF. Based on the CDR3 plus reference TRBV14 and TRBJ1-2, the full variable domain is EAGVTQFPSHSVIEKGQTVTLRCDPISGHDNLYWYRRVMGKEIKFLLHFVKESKQDESGMPNNRFLAERTGGTYSTLKVQPAELEDSGVYFCASSQTRGPSHYGYTFGSGTRLTVV.

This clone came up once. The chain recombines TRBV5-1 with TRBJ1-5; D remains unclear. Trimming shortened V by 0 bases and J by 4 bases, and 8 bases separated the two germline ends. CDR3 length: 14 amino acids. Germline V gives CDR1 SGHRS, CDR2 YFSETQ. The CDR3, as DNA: TGCGCCAGCAGCTTGGATGGATCGAATCAGCCCCAGCATTTT. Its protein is CASSLDGSNQPQHF.

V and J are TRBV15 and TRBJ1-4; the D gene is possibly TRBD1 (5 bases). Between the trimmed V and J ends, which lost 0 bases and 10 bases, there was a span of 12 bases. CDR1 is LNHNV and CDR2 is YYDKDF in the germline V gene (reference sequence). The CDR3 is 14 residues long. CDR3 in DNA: TGTGCCACCAGCAGAGAGAGGGGTGGAAGAAAACTGTTTTTT. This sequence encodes CATSRERGGRKLFF.

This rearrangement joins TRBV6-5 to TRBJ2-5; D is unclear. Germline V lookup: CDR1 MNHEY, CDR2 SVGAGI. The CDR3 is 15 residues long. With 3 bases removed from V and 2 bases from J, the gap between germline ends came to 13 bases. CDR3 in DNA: TGTGCCAGCAGTTATAACAAGGGTTTACAAGAGACCCAGTACTTC. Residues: CASSYNKGLQETQYF.

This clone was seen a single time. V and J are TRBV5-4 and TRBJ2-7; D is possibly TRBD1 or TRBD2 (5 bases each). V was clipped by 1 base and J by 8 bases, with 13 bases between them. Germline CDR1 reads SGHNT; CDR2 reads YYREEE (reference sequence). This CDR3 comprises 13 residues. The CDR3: CASSLRDVPQQYF. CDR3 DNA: TGTGCCAGCAGCTTGCGGGACGTCCCCCAGCAGTACTTC.

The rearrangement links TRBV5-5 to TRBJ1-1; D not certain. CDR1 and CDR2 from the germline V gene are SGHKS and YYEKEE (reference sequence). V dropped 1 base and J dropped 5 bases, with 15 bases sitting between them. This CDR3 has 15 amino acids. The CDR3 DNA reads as TGTGCCAGCAGCTTGACTGGGTTTCTCGGTACTGAAGCTTTCTTT. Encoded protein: CASSLTGFLGTEAFF.

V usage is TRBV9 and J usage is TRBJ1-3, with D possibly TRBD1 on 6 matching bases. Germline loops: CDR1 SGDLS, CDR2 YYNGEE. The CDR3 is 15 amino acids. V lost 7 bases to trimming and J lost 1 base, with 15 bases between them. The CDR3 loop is CASSDEGGSGNTIYF. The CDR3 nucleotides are TGTGCCAGCTCAGATGAGGGGGGTTCTGGAAACACCATATATTTT. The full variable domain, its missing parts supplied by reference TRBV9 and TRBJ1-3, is DSGVTQTPKHLITATGQRVTLRCSPRSGDLSVYWYQQSLDQGLQFLIQYYNGEERAKGNILERFSAQQFPDLHSELNLSSLELGDSALYFCASSDEGGSGNTIYFGEGSWLTVV.

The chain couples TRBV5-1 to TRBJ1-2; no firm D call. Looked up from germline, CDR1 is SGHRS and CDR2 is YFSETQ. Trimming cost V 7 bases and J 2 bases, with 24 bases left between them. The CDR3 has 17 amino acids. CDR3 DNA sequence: TGCGCCAGCGCACCCTACGCCCGGAGCGTGGGAAACTATGGCTACACCTTC. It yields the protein CASAPYARSVGNYGYTF.

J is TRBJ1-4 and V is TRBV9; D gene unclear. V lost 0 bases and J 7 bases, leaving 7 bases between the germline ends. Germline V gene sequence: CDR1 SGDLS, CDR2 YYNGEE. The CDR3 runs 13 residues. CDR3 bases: TGTGCCAGCAGCGTAGGGAGTGCTGAAAAACTGTTTTTT. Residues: CASSVGSAEKLFF.

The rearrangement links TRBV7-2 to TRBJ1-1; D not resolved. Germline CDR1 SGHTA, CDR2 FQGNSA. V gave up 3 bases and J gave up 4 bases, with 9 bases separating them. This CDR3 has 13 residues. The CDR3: CASSFGRATEAFF. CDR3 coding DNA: TGTGCCAGCAGCTTCGGACGGGCCACTGAAGCTTTCTTT.